What follows are 24 T cell receptor beta chains derived from one specimen sequenced in a study of blood T cell repertoires in COVID-19. Repertoires were generated with immunoSEQ multiplex PCR, while TCRdb's copy carries only in-frame clones and drops some. The sample lists nearly 95,000 clones; about 80% were seen once. The specimen was peripheral blood. These receptors were obtained from a human donor in a cohort sampled during active COVID-19.

V usage is TRBV7-9 and J usage is TRBJ1-5; no definite D call. Per the germline V gene, CDR1 is SEHNR and CDR2 is FQNEAQ (reference sequence). This CDR3 is 16 amino acids long. The V end lost 3 bases, the J end lost 0 bases, and 12 bases lay between the germline ends. As DNA, the CDR3 is TGTGCCAGCAGCTTTAAGAGCGGGTCTAGCAATCAGCCCCAGCATTTT. Residues: CASSFKSGSSNQPQHF.

This clone has more than one count but fewer than ten. The chain joins TRBV18 to TRBJ2-1, with TRBD1 as a possible D gene (6 bases). Trimming left V 4 bases short and J 0 bases short, with 13 bases between. CDR3 size: 16 residues. CDR1 is KGHSH, CDR2 LQKENI, per germline. The DNA of the CDR3 is TGTGCCAGCTCACAAGGGACACCCCTCTCCTACAATGAGCAGTTCTTC. Translating it yields CASSQGTPLSYNEQFF.

This clone has just a few counts. CDR3: CASSASTTGNYGYTF. The CDR3 region has the DNA TGTGCCAGTAGTGCGAGCACAACAGGGAACTATGGCTACACCTTC. The rearrangement uses TRBV19 and TRBJ1-2, with a possible D match to TRBD1 (6 bases). CDR1 and CDR2 from the germline V gene are LNHDA and SQIVND (reference sequence). This CDR3 has 15 amino acids. Trimming took 5 bases from V and 2 from J, leaving 15 bases between them. Combining the CDR3 with reference TRBV19 and TRBJ1-2 gives the whole variable domain DGGITQSPKYLFRKEGQNVTLSCEQNLNHDAMYWYRQDPGQGLRLIYYSQIVNDFQKGDIAEGYSVSREKKESFPLTVTSAQKNPTAFYLCASSASTTGNYGYTFGSGTRLTVV.

Judged by abundance, this clone is large. This rearrangement joins TRBV19 to TRBJ2-3; D unresolved. The CDR3 is made up of 11 amino acids. The germline V and J ends were trimmed by 5 bases and 5 bases, with 5 bases remaining between them. From germline, CDR1 is LNHDA and CDR2 SQIVND (reference sequence). Here the CDR3 reads CASSPGDTQYF. CDR3 DNA sequence: TGTGCCAGTAGTCCCGGAGATACGCAGTATTTT.

This clone was observed a single time. V is TRBV18 and J is TRBJ2-7; possibly TRBD1 for D (7 bases). The V gene's germline CDR1 is KGHSH and CDR2 LQKENI. Trimming stripped 3 bases from V and 4 bases from J, with 16 bases between. The CDR3 extends over 15 amino acids. The CDR3 is CASSPDRVGGYEQYF. CDR3 nucleotides: TGTGCCAGCTCACCCGACAGGGTTGGGGGGTACGAGCAGTACTTC.

The chain links TRBV27 to TRBJ2-2, with a possible D match to TRBD1 (5 bases). Germline assignment: CDR1 MNHEY and CDR2 SMNVEV (reference sequence). The CDR3 runs to 15 residues. V lost 0 bases and J lost 4, with 9 bases in between. The CDR3 bases are TGTGCCAGCAGTTTATCCGACAGACTCACCGGGGAGCTGTTTTTT. Its translation: CASSLSDRLTGELFF.

J is TRBJ2-7 and V is TRBV5-1; TRBD1 agrees at 11 bases. V shed 4 bases, J shed 0 bases, and the junction held 3 bases outside the gene matches. The germline V gene encodes CDR1 SGHRS and CDR2 YFSETQ. This CDR3 comprises 15 residues. The CDR3 region is CASSRGTGGSYEQYF. The CDR3 nucleotides are TGCGCCAGCAGCCGGGGGACAGGGGGCTCCTACGAGCAGTACTTC. The full variable domain, rest sourced from reference TRBV5-1 and TRBJ2-7, is KAGVTQTPRYLIKTRGQQVTLSCSPISGHRSVSWYQQTPGQGLQFLFEYFSETQRNKGNFPGRFSGRQFSNSRSEMNVSTLELGDSALYLCASSRGTGGSYEQYFGPGTRLTVT.

This clone is a singleton in its sample. The chain combines TRBV7-9 with TRBJ2-6; D is uncertain. The V and J ends lost 4 bases and 2 bases respectively, with 12 bases between them. The CDR3 runs 16 residues. From germline, CDR1 is SEHNR and CDR2 FQNEAQ (reference sequence). CDR3 sequence: CASSSSSIAGANVLTF. CDR3 sequence (DNA): TGTGCCAGCAGCTCTTCCTCTATTGCTGGGGCCAACGTCCTGACTTTC. Filled out from reference TRBV7-9 and TRBJ2-6, the complete variable domain reads DTGVSQNPRHKITKRGQNVTFRCDPISEHNRLYWYRQTLGQGPEFLTYFQNEAQLEKSRLLSDRFSAERPKGSFSTLEIQRTEQGDSAMYLCASSSSSIAGANVLTFGAGSRLTVL.

The chain has TRBV7-3 and TRBJ2-1; D possibly corresponds to TRBD1 (5 bases). This CDR3 comprises 14 residues. Germline-derived CDR1 and CDR2 are SGHTA and FQGTGA. The V end was cut by 1 base, the J end by 5 bases, with 9 bases between. CDR3 nucleotides: TGTGCCAGCAGCTTAAACCTGGGGCACAATGAGCAGTTCTTC. It encodes CASSLNLGHNEQFF.

The chain couples TRBV19 to TRBJ2-5, with TRBD2 matching over 9 bases. Germline V lookup: CDR1 LNHDA, CDR2 SQIVND (reference sequence). CDR3 length equals 15 residues. With V trimmed by 6 bases and J by 2 bases, 7 bases remained unmatched. The CDR3 sequence: CASRREGSSQETQYF. The CDR3 region has the DNA TGTGCCAGTAGGCGGGAGGGCTCTTCTCAAGAGACCCAGTACTTC.

The chain joins TRBV19 to TRBJ2-5, with D perhaps TRBD2 (5 bases). This CDR3 is built from 14 residues. Looked up from germline, CDR1 is LNHDA and CDR2 is SQIVND (reference sequence). Trimming shortened V by 5 bases and J by 6 bases, and 16 bases separated the two germline ends. The CDR3 sequence: CASSPEDSAKTQYF. CDR3 sequence (DNA): TGTGCCAGTAGTCCGGAGGATAGCGCGAAGACCCAGTACTTC. The variable domain in full, with the rest retrieved from reference TRBV19 and TRBJ2-5, is DGGITQSPKYLFRKEGQNVTLSCEQNLNHDAMYWYRQDPGQGLRLIYYSQIVNDFQKGDIAEGYSVSREKKESFPLTVTSAQKNPTAFYLCASSPEDSAKTQYFGPGTRLLVL.

The chain uses TRBV18 and TRBJ2-1; 8 nucleotides match TRBD2. The V and J ends lost 2 bases and 3 bases, in that order; junction bases with no gene match: 3. The V gene's germline CDR1 is KGHSH and CDR2 LQKENI. The CDR3 sequence is 15 residues long. For the CDR3, the DNA is TGTGCCAGCTCACCAGGTAGCGGGAACTACAATGAGCAGTTCTTC. Encoded protein: CASSPGSGNYNEQFF.

This clone was observed a single time. The V gene is TRBV5-1, the J gene TRBJ1-2; 11 bases are shared with TRBD1. This CDR3 has 17 residues. The V and J ends lost 0 bases and 6 bases, in that order; junction bases with no gene match: 10. In germline, CDR1 is SGHRS, CDR2 YFSETQ. The CDR3, as DNA: TGCGCCAGCAGCTTGGCCCCCGGGACAGGGGGATACGATGGCTACACCTTC. As protein: CASSLAPGTGGYDGYTF.

The count of this clone is one. The gene calls are TRBV2 and TRBJ1-2; D perhaps matches TRBD1 (6 bases). The CDR3 loop spans 13 amino acids. The V gene's germline CDR1 is SNHLY and CDR2 FYNNEI. V was trimmed by 6 bases and J by 3 bases, leaving 11 bases between them. The CDR3, as DNA: TGTGCCAGCAGGTGGGACACGGACTATGGCTACACCTTC. This gives the protein CASRWDTDYGYTF.

For the CDR3, the DNA is TGTGCCAGCTCATCGACAGGGGGCTACGAGCAGTACTTC. Translation: CASSSTGGYEQYF. V usage is TRBV18 and J usage is TRBJ2-7; 9 nucleotides align to TRBD1. V gave up 5 bases and J gave up 3 bases; unmatched junction bases: 2. The germline CDR1 and CDR2 sequences are KGHSH and LQKENI. The CDR3 is 13 amino acids.

CDR3 coding DNA: TGTGCCAGTAGTATTGACAGGAATAATTCACCCCTCCACTTT. Protein product: CASSIDRNNSPLHF. This sequence joins TRBV19 and TRBJ1-6, with TRBD1 as a possible D gene (6 bases). Germline CDR1 is LNHDA and CDR2 is SQIVND (reference sequence). Trimming removed 3 bases at V and 5 bases at J, with 8 bases between. The CDR3 extends over 14 amino acids. The whole variable domain, filled in from reference TRBV19 and TRBJ1-6, reads DGGITQSPKYLFRKEGQNVTLSCEQNLNHDAMYWYRQDPGQGLRLIYYSQIVNDFQKGDIAEGYSVSREKKESFPLTVTSAQKNPTAFYLCASSIDRNNSPLHFGNGTRLTVT.

The V gene is TRBV7-8, the J gene TRBJ1-5; TRBD1 agrees at 8 bases. CDR3 size: 14 residues. Germline values: CDR1 SGHVS, CDR2 FQNEAQ. The trim removed 6 bases at V and 7 bases at J, leaving 8 bases unmatched. The CDR3 coding sequence is TGTGCCAGCAGTTTCACAGGGGGGTTGCAGCCCCAGCATTTT. It specifies CASSFTGGLQPQHF.

CDR3 residues: CASREGQAGNQPQHF. The DNA for the CDR3 is TGTGCCAGTAGGGAGGGACAGGCGGGGAATCAGCCCCAGCATTTT. The rearrangement links TRBV19 to TRBJ1-5; 8 positions agree with TRBD1. CDR1 and CDR2 (germline): LNHDA, SQIVND (reference sequence). Trimming at V came to 6 bases and at J to 4 bases, leaving 8 bases not matched to a gene. CDR3 length: 15 residues.

This rearrangement joins TRBV28 to TRBJ1-1, with 7 positions matching TRBD1. Trimming cost V 6 bases and J 0 bases; bases outside gene matches: 4. Germline lookup yields CDR1 MDHEN and CDR2 SYDVKM. The CDR3 runs to 14 residues. The CDR3 sequence is CASSLRGMNTEAFF. The CDR3 coding sequence is TGTGCCAGCAGCCTCAGGGGGATGAACACTGAAGCTTTCTTT.

This clone has a handful of counts. The chain joins TRBV18 to TRBJ2-1, with TRBD1 matching 7 bases. Trimming cost V 5 bases and J 9 bases; bases outside gene matches: 4. Germline V gene lookup returns CDR1 KGHSH and CDR2 LQKENI. CDR3 size: 12 residues. The CDR3 DNA reads TGTGCCAGCTCATCTACAGGGGTTGAGCAGTTCTTC. It is translated as CASSSTGVEQFF.

The chain joins TRBV5-1 to TRBJ2-5, with D tentatively TRBD1 (8 bases). This CDR3 is 15 amino acids long. V gave up 0 bases and J gave up 5 bases, with 14 bases separating them. Germline V gene data show CDR1 as SGHRS and CDR2 as YFSETQ. CDR3 residues: CASSLGGQGGETQYF. CDR3 nucleotides: TGCGCCAGCAGCTTGGGCGGACAGGGAGGGGAGACCCAGTACTTC.

The J gene is TRBJ2-5, the V gene TRBV12-3 or TRBV12-4, with TRBD1 as a possible D gene (5 bases). The CDR3 is 13 amino acids. Trimming stripped 5 bases from V and 5 bases from J, with 12 bases between. In DNA, the CDR3 is TGTGCCAGCAGTCCCCGGCAGGGTGAGACCCAGTACTTC. Amino acids: CASSPRQGETQYF.

The V gene is TRBV6-1, the J gene TRBJ1-4; 9 positions match TRBD1. V lost 4 bases, J lost 8 bases, and 11 bases stayed unmatched. This CDR3 contains 16 residues. CDR1 and CDR2 from the germline V gene are MNHNS and SASEGT. The CDR3 sequence is CASSGDRAPLGEKLFF. CDR3 DNA sequence: TGTGCCAGCAGTGGGGACAGGGCTCCCCTTGGGGAAAAACTGTTTTTT.

This chain connects TRBV9 to TRBJ2-3; the match to TRBD1 covers 10 bases. The V gene's germline CDR1 is SGDLS and CDR2 YYNGEE. V trimming: 2 bases; J trimming: 0 bases; junction bases outside the gene matches: 12. This CDR3 comprises 19 residues. The CDR3 nucleotides read TGTGCCAGCAGCGTGGAGCAGGGGACAGGGGAAAAGAGCACAGATACGCAGTATTTT. Translating gives CASSVEQGTGEKSTDTQYF.